This TCR beta chain is drawn from a study of blood T cell repertoires in COVID-19. Study background: Donors in the United States, Italy and Spain gave samples during acute or convalescent COVID-19.

The V and J ends lost 4 bases and 4 bases respectively, with 14 bases between them. The CDR3 sequence is 14 residues long. Germline CDR1 SGHDT, CDR2 YYEEEE. The method was immunoSEQ multiplex PCR; TCRdb's version includes in-frame clones alone and lacks a portion of them. Of about 55,000 clones listed, 90% were seen once; the top ten hold approximately 15%. The genes are TRBV5-6 and TRBJ1-2, with D unclear. Sequencing was done on a sample of peripheral blood. The receptor's source is a human donor with active COVID-19. The donor label of this sample is uncertain. As DNA, the CDR3 is TGTGCCAGCAGCCGACCAACAGTTTCCTATGGCTACACCTTC. This sequence encodes CASSRPTVSYGYTF.